These 29 T cell receptor beta chains were sequenced from one sample in a study of T cell repertoires in cytomegalovirus infection. Each CDR3 protein is one row after TCRdb ran MiXCR on the reads. Of 120,000 to 150,000 distinct CDR3 sequences in the sample, 5.5% to 7% were seen once. Sequences were obtained from PBMCs. These receptors were collected from a human donor in good health (CMV status not recorded). Some clones in this sample may be carry-over from other donors' samples.

This rearrangement joins TRBV5-6 to TRBJ2-5, with TRBD2 as a possible D gene (5 bases). This CDR3 region has 14 residues. V lost 0 bases and J lost 5, with 11 bases in between. Per the germline V gene, CDR1 is SGHDT and CDR2 is YYEEEE. The CDR3 DNA is TGTGCCAGCAGCTTGGATGGAGGAACGGAGACCCAGTACTTC. Translating it yields CASSLDGGTETQYF.

Ten or more counts support this clonotype. V is TRBV2 and J is TRBJ2-5; 7 bases agree with TRBD1. The CDR3 extends over 13 amino acids. CDR1 is SNHLY and CDR2 is FYNNEI in the germline V gene. V lost 6 bases to trimming and J lost 5 bases; unmatched junction nucleotides: 6. This CDR3 is CASRKNRGETQYF. In DNA form, the CDR3 reads TGTGCCAGCAGGAAAAACAGGGGCGAGACCCAGTACTTC.

This chain uses TRBV7-3 with TRBJ1-1, with TRBD1 identical over 7 bases. V was clipped by 5 bases and J by 0 bases; unmatched bases: 15. CDR3 length: 18 amino acids. Germline values: CDR1 SGHTA, CDR2 FQGTGA. For the CDR3, the DNA is TGTGCCAGCAGCGTATTACCGATCCGGGACAGCATGAACACTGAAGCTTTCTTT. This sequence encodes CASSVLPIRDSMNTEAFF.

This clonotype has at least ten counts. This chain joins TRBV19 and TRBJ2-7; the D gene is possibly TRBD1 (6 bases). The CDR3 covers 14 residues. Germline-derived CDR1 and CDR2 are LNHDA and SQIVND (reference sequence). Trimming shortened V by 9 bases and J by 5 bases, and 20 bases separated the two germline ends. CDR3 amino acids: CASAVRGKGNEQYF. The CDR3 DNA reads TGTGCCAGCGCCGTCAGGGGTAAGGGTAACGAGCAGTACTTC.

The table lists this clonotype with many counts. The rearrangement joins TRBV10-3 to TRBJ1-5; TRBD1 is a possible D gene (5 bases). The CDR3 spans 12 residues. V gave up 3 bases and J gave up 6 bases, with 6 bases separating them. Germline V CDR1 and CDR2: ENHRY, SYGVKD. The CDR3 DNA reads as TGTGCCATCAGTGAAAGGGGTCAGCCCCAGCATTTT. It specifies CAISERGQPQHF.

This clonotype was detected ten times or more. This sequence joins TRBV28 and TRBJ2-7; possible D gene TRBD2, 5 bases. The CDR3 has 13 residues. Per germline, CDR1 MDHEN and CDR2 SYDVKM. Trimming took off 2 bases at V and 6 bases at J, with 11 bases between the two ends. The CDR3 bases are TGTGCCAGCAGTTTAACGGGATCCACCGAGCAGTACTTC. It codes for CASSLTGSTEQYF.

This clonotype appeared many times. V usage is TRBV7-2 and J usage is TRBJ2-5; D is unclear. Germline V CDR1 and CDR2: SGHTA, FQGNSA. Trimming shortened V by 3 bases and J by 5 bases, and 10 bases separated the two germline ends. This CDR3 is 13 amino acids long. CDR3 amino acids: CASSFGLAETQYF. The DNA for the CDR3 is TGTGCCAGCAGCTTTGGGTTGGCGGAGACCCAGTACTTC.

This clonotype was counted a few times. J is TRBJ2-6 and V is TRBV19; D gene uncertain. This CDR3 comprises 15 residues. Per the germline V gene, CDR1 is LNHDA and CDR2 is SQIVND (reference sequence). V dropped 2 bases and J dropped 4 bases, with 9 bases sitting between them. The CDR3 coding sequence is TGTGCCAGTAGTATACCTGGATTGGGGGCCAACGTCCTGACTTTC. It is translated as CASSIPGLGANVLTF.

This clonotype has a count of ten or more. The rearrangement joins TRBV7-3 to TRBJ2-1; TRBD2 might be the D (5 bases). Germline lookup yields CDR1 SGHTA and CDR2 FQGTGA. This CDR3 is built from 14 residues. Trimming stripped 4 bases from V and 2 bases from J, with 9 bases between. The CDR3 here is CASSSTTTYNEQFF. The CDR3 DNA is TGTGCCAGCAGCTCGACTACTACCTACAATGAGCAGTTCTTC.

J is TRBJ1-1 and V is TRBV19; D is ambiguous. The CDR3 totals 15 residues. Trimming stripped 5 bases from V and 6 bases from J, with 19 bases between. CDR1 is LNHDA, CDR2 SQIVND, per germline (reference sequence). The CDR3 DNA is TGTGCCAGTAGTTCCTCAGACACCGTGTTCTCTGAAGCTTTCTTT. It is translated as CASSSSDTVFSEAFF.

V is TRBV7-9 and J is TRBJ2-5; D uncertain. CDR3 length equals 12 residues. The germline gives CDR1 SEHNR, CDR2 FQNEAQ (reference sequence). Deletions cut 6 bases from V and 5 bases from J, with 10 bases between. The CDR3 region is CASSPFDETQYF. The CDR3 bases are TGTGCCAGCAGTCCCTTCGACGAGACCCAGTACTTC.

This clonotype has at least ten counts. This sequence joins TRBV19 and TRBJ2-2, with D perhaps TRBD2 (6 bases). The CDR3 is 14 amino acids. The V end lost 2 bases, the J end lost 9 bases, and 13 bases lay between the germline ends. Germline loops: CDR1 LNHDA, CDR2 SQIVND (reference sequence). The CDR3 region is CASSITGGVRELFF. The CDR3 DNA is TGTGCCAGTAGTATAACGGGCGGGGTTCGGGAGCTGTTTTTT.

This clonotype was detected ten times or more. The V and J genes are TRBV7-2 and TRBJ1-1, with D maybe TRBD1 (5 bases). V was trimmed by 4 bases and J by 0 bases, leaving 9 bases between them. The CDR3 is 14 amino acids. CDR1 and CDR2 (germline): SGHTA, FQGNSA. CDR3 nucleotides: TGTGCCAGCAGCTCGGGACGGTTGAACACTGAAGCTTTCTTT. Translated, it gives CASSSGRLNTEAFF. The variable domain in full, with the rest retrieved from reference TRBV7-2 and TRBJ1-1, is GAGVSQSPSNKVTEKGKDVELRCDPISGHTALYWYRQSLGQGLEFLIYFQGNSAPDKSGLPSDRFSAERTGGSVSTLTIQRTQQEDSAVYLCASSSGRLNTEAFFGQGTRLTVV.

This clonotype came up many times. J is TRBJ2-1 and V is TRBV6-2 or TRBV6-3; perhaps TRBD1 as D (7 bases). CDR3 size: 15 residues. Per the germline V gene, CDR1 is MNHEY and CDR2 is SVGEGT. The V end lost 4 bases, the J end lost 1 base, and 11 bases lay between the germline ends. The CDR3: CASSLQGTSYNEQFF. CDR3 nucleotide sequence: TGTGCCAGCAGTTTACAGGGGACTTCCTACAATGAGCAGTTCTTC.

This clonotype showed up many times. This chain uses TRBV12-3 or TRBV12-4 with TRBJ1-4; D possibly corresponds to TRBD1 (5 bases). V shed 6 bases and J shed 5 bases, with 16 bases lying between them. This CDR3 contains 15 residues. The CDR3 nucleotides read TGTGCCAGCAGCTCGGGACGGCACCTCAATGAAAAACTGTTTTTT. Its translation: CASSSGRHLNEKLFF.

There are a few counts of this clonotype. The chain joins TRBV13 to TRBJ1-6; possibly TRBD1 for D (5 bases). Germline V gene data show CDR1 as PRHDT and CDR2 as FYEKMQ (reference sequence). V was shortened by 3 bases and J by 8 bases, with 11 bases between the two germline ends. This CDR3 is 14 amino acids long. For the CDR3, the DNA is TGTGCCAGCAGCTTCAGGGTTTTGGATTCACCCCTCCACTTT. It specifies CASSFRVLDSPLHF.

This clonotype was observed at least ten times. The rearrangement uses TRBV28 and TRBJ2-7, with D uncertain. Trimming pared 3 bases from V and 1 base from J, leaving 10 bases between. Germline V gives CDR1 MDHEN, CDR2 SYDVKM. This CDR3 is 14 amino acids long. Here the CDR3 DNA reads TGTGCCAGCAGTTTTGATGAAACTTCCTACGAGCAGTACTTC. Encoded protein: CASSFDETSYEQYF. Full variable domain (outside the CDR3, taken from reference TRBV28 and TRBJ2-7): DVKVTQSSRYLVKRTGEKVFLECVQDMDHENMFWYRQDPGLGLRLIYFSYDVKMKEKGDIPEGYSVSREKKERFSLILESASTNQTSMYLCASSFDETSYEQYFGPGTRLTVT.

This sequence joins TRBV13 and TRBJ2-4, with 10 positions matching TRBD1. V was pared by 5 bases and J by 0 bases, with 7 bases of the junction left unmatched. From germline, CDR1 is PRHDT and CDR2 FYEKMQ (reference sequence). The CDR3 has 17 residues. CDR3 bases: TGTGCCAGCAGCCCAACGGGACAGGGGCTAGCCAAAAACATTCAGTACTTC. This codes for CASSPTGQGLAKNIQYF. Full variable domain (remainder filled in from reference TRBV13 and TRBJ2-4): AAGVIQSPRHLIKEKRETATLKCYPIPRHDTVYWYQQGPGQDPQFLISFYEKMQSDKGSIPDRFSAQQFSDYHSELNMSSLELGDSALYFCASSPTGQGLAKNIQYFGAGTRLSVL.

J is TRBJ2-7 and V is TRBV2, with a tentative D call TRBD2 (6 bases). The CDR3 covers 12 residues. V was cut by 10 bases and J by 2 bases, with 12 bases left in between. The germline gives CDR1 SNHLY, CDR2 FYNNEI. CDR3 in amino acids: CAISGVAYEQYF. The CDR3 bases are TGTGCCATCTCGGGGGTCGCCTACGAGCAGTACTTC.

This clonotype was detected only a few times. V is TRBV5-4 and J is TRBJ2-1; no clear D. Germline V gene sequence: CDR1 SGHNT, CDR2 YYREEE (reference sequence). The CDR3 runs 15 residues. V was clipped by 0 bases and J by 0 bases, with 7 bases between them. The CDR3 spells CASSLDPSSYNEQFF. The DNA of the CDR3 is TGTGCCAGCAGCTTGGATCCGAGCTCCTACAATGAGCAGTTCTTC.

This clonotype has a handful of counts. The chain employs TRBV6-6 and TRBJ2-3; weak D call: TRBD2 (6 bases). The CDR3 runs 13 residues. CDR1 is MNHNY and CDR2 is SVGAGI in the germline V gene (reference sequence). Trimming cost V 5 bases and J 1 base, with 7 bases left between them. CDR3: CASSQRGTDTQYF. The CDR3 nucleotides read TGTGCCAGCAGTCAGCGGGGCACAGATACGCAGTATTTT.

This clonotype was counted many times. The V call is TRBV20-1, the J call TRBJ1-3; D may be TRBD1 (5 bases). V dropped 3 bases and J dropped 8 bases, with 14 bases sitting between them. CDR1 and CDR2 (germline): DFQATT, SNEGSKA (reference sequence). The CDR3 covers 13 residues. CDR3 region: CSARLQGRDTIYF. CDR3 coding DNA: TGCAGTGCTAGGCTCCAGGGCCGAGACACCATATATTTT.

Many counts were recorded for this clonotype. The V and J genes are TRBV29-1 and TRBJ1-1, with no clear D. Trimming shortened V by 6 bases and J by 1 base, and 12 bases separated the two germline ends. CDR3 length: 13 amino acids. The germline CDR1 and CDR2 sequences are SQVTM and ANQGSEA. CDR3 bases: TGCAGCGTGCAGTCGAATGCGAACACTGAAGCTTTCTTT. As protein: CSVQSNANTEAFF.

This clonotype showed up many times. The chain carries TRBV28 and TRBJ2-7, with D possibly being TRBD1 (6 bases). From germline, CDR1 is MDHEN and CDR2 SYDVKM. The CDR3 covers 16 residues. Trimming took 3 bases from V and 2 from J, leaving 17 bases between them. The DNA for the CDR3 is TGTGCCAGCAGTTTTTCGCAGGGGCCGGGGACCTACGAGCAGTACTTC. Residues: CASSFSQGPGTYEQYF.

Remarks on this clonotype: One end of the junction fails to match germline, which may point to a read error. The chain has TRBV7-9 and TRBJ2-7, with D unresolved. The CDR3 is 15 amino acids. From germline, CDR1 is SEHNR and CDR2 FQNEAQ (reference sequence). This CDR3 is CASSAFAGPIYVQYF. The CDR3 DNA sequence: TGTGCCAGCAGCGCCTTTGCCGGCCCTATCTACGTGCAGTACTTC. Together with reference TRBV7-9 and TRBJ2-7, the CDR3 gives the full variable domain: DTGVSQNPRHKITKRGQNVTFRCDPISEHNRLYWYRQTLGQGPEFLTYFQNEAQLEKSRLLSDRFSAERPKGSFSTLEIQRTEQGDSAMYLCASSAFAGPIYVQYFGPGTRLTVT.

The chain carries TRBV5-1 and TRBJ2-7; TRBD1 matches 7 bases. Germline V CDR1 and CDR2: SGHRS, YFSETQ. V dropped 4 bases and J dropped 0; count of bases not matched to a gene: 7. The CDR3 is 15 residues long. The CDR3 nucleotides read TGCGCCAGCAGCCACCGGGACAGTGGCTCCTACGAGCAGTACTTC. It yields the protein CASSHRDSGSYEQYF.

This clonotype has a count of ten or more. This chain joins TRBV11-3 and TRBJ1-2, with D maybe TRBD1 (5 bases). The germline V gene has CDR1 SGHNT and CDR2 YENEEA. V was clipped by 4 bases and J by 5 bases, with 11 bases between them. The CDR3 consists of 13 residues. The CDR3: CASSSRQTYGYTF. CDR3 DNA sequence: TGTGCCAGCAGCTCCCGACAGACATATGGCTACACCTTC.

The rearrangement joins TRBV10-3 to TRBJ2-7, with 7 positions matching TRBD1. The CDR3 spans 11 residues. Germline CDR1 is ENHRY and CDR2 is SYGVKD. The J segment lost 5 bases and the V segment lost 6 bases, leaving 1 base of the junction unmatched. The chain's CDR3 is CAIRTGDEQYF. The CDR3 region has the DNA TGTGCCATCAGAACAGGGGACGAGCAGTACTTC.

This rearrangement joins TRBV9 to TRBJ2-1, with TRBD2 matching over 11 bases. Trimming removed 2 bases from V and 4 bases from J; junction bases left unmatched: 2. The germline gives CDR1 SGDLS, CDR2 YYNGEE. The CDR3 runs 15 residues. The CDR3 is CASSVASGGYNEQFF. The CDR3 nucleotides read TGTGCCAGCAGCGTGGCTAGCGGGGGGTACAATGAGCAGTTCTTC.